This is a list of T cell receptor beta chains from one sample in a study of T-cell reconstitution after alpha-beta-depleted transplantation in children. TCRdb re-called the PCR reads with MiXCR, one entry per CDR3 protein. The repertoire consists of 700,000 to 850,000 distinct CDR3 sequences, with less than 20% occurring once and the leading ten covering around 5.3%. The sample was PBMCs, mostly from graft donor cells, taken 360 days after TCRalphabeta/CD19-depleted stem cell transplant. The receptors derive from a male patient aged 10-17 years who had a stem cell transplant for acute lymphoblastic leukemia, so the T cells may come from the graft donor. CDR3s include the opening cysteine and the closing phenylalanine or tryptophan. The order of the fields is V gene, clone size, CDR3 length, D gene, J gene, CDR3 DNA, CDR3 protein. D genes are given only for firm matches. Size is omitted from some rows. Given values are once, few, many or a class for expanded clones.

TRBV7-2	many	15	.	TRBJ2-3	TGTGCCAGCAGCTTAGTCTTCCCTGGCACAGATACGCAGTATTTT	CASSLVFPGTDTQYF
TRBV3-1	few	14	.	TRBJ2-7	TGTGCCAGCAGCCAAGATCAAAGTTACTACGAGCAGTACTTC	CASSQDQSYYEQYF
TRBV7-6	.	15	.	TRBJ2-3	TGTGCCAGCAGCTTAAATTCTGTACTCATCGATACGCAGTATTTT	CASSLNSVLIDTQYF
TRBV19	once	15	.	TRBJ2-7	TGTGCCAGTAGTATAGACCGGGACGGAGCCTACGAGCAGTACTTC	CASSIDRDGAYEQYF
TRBV20-1	few	12	.	TRBJ1-2	TGCAGTGCCACGGGGGCTAGAATTGGCTACACCTTC	CSATGARIGYTF
TRBV27	few	15	.	TRBJ2-3	TGTGCCAGCAGTTTTGGTAGCTGGGCCGCAGATACGCAGTATTTT	CASSFGSWAADTQYF
TRBV7-8	many	15	TRBD1	TRBJ1-2	TGTGCCAGCAGCTCTCAGGGGGAGTCTAACTATGGCTACACCTTC	CASSSQGESNYGYTF
TRBV7-2	.	18	.	TRBJ2-7	TGTGCCAGCAGCTTAGCCCCGGAAGGTCGCGTACTCTCCTACGAGCAGTACTTC	CASSLAPEGRVLSYEQYF
TRBV27	.	14	.	TRBJ1-5	TGTGCCAGCAGTTCCCGGGTCTACAATCAGCCCCAGCATTTT	CASSSRVYNQPQHF
TRBV20-1	.	13	.	TRBJ1-2	TGCAGTGCTAACCAGGCGGGGCGTGGCGGCTACACCTTC	CSANQAGRGGYTF
TRBV11-1	.	19	TRBD2	TRBJ2-1	TGTGCCAGCAGCCCACGGACTAGCGGGTATAGTAGCTCCTACAATGAGCAGTTCTTC	CASSPRTSGYSSSYNEQFF
TRBV5-1	few	14	TRBD1	TRBJ1-2	TGCGCCAGCCGCCGGACAGGGGGAATCTATGGCTACACCTTC	CASRRTGGIYGYTF
TRBV5-1	.	15	.	TRBJ2-3	TGCGCCAGCAGCTTTGGCGGGCAACCAACAGATACGCAGTATTTT	CASSFGGQPTDTQYF